This T cell receptor (beta chain) was profiled in a study of OX40 agonist ivuxolimab in advanced cancers. Produced via immunoSEQ multiplex PCR; TCRdb's table is partial and in-frame only. The table has under 90,000 clones, roughly 84% seen once. The V segment lost 5 bases and the J segment 1 base; nucleotides outside the gene matches: 10. In germline, CDR1 is LNHDA, CDR2 SQIVND (reference sequence). The length of the CDR3 is 17 residues. Comments on this clone: What it recognizes is unknown.

Study-wide results and caveats: Nonresponders included some who also had low normalized T-cell clonal expansion.

This clonotype originated in an adult with an advanced solid tumor such as melanoma, head and neck, liver or kidney cancer. The rearrangement links TRBV19 to TRBJ2-2; TRBD1 agrees at 7 bases. Source: CD4+ or CD8+ T cells sorted from blood, taken in a trial of the OX40 agonist ivuxolimab. The CDR3, as DNA: TGTGCCAGTAGTCGTTCAGGAAGGGACAGGAACACCGGGGAGCTGTTTTTT. Translation gives CASSRSGRDRNTGELFF.